Following are 20 T cell receptor beta chains from one sample sequenced in a study of response to subunit inactivated influenza vaccine. Each CDR3 protein gets one entry after TCRdb re-called the RT-PCR reads with MiXCR. Of some 520,000 distinct CDR3 sequences in the sample, 16% were seen once. The sample in question was CD4+ T cells sorted from PBMCs, obtained around 25 months after vaccination. The receptors shown here come from a man aged 50 to 69 who received an inactivated influenza vaccine.

This chain connects TRBV6-1 to TRBJ2-7; the D gene could be TRBD1 or TRBD2 (5 bases each). This CDR3 contains 12 residues. The germline V gene encodes CDR1 MNHNS and CDR2 SASEGT. V was pared by 5 bases and J by 7 bases, with 12 bases between. The CDR3 region has the DNA TGTGCCAGCAGTCGCGGCAGGGAGGAGCAGTACTTC. Residues: CASSRGREEQYF.

The chain combines TRBV20-1 with TRBJ2-1; 7 bases line up with TRBD2. After removal of 5 bases from V and 7 bases from J, the junction contained 11 bases not matched to a gene. The CDR3 consists of 14 residues. Germline CDR1 and CDR2: DFQATT and SNEGSKA (reference sequence). CDR3 sequence reads: CSALRASGGNEQFF. The DNA for the CDR3 is TGCAGTGCTCTTCGGGCCTCGGGAGGTAATGAGCAGTTCTTC.

The chain carries TRBV6-1 and TRBJ2-3; 8 bases line up with TRBD2. The CDR3 is made up of 15 amino acids. CDR1 is MNHNS and CDR2 is SASEGT in the germline V gene. J gave up 0 bases and V 6 bases, and 5 bases lay outside the gene matches. The CDR3, as DNA: TGTGCCAGCAGGCTTAGCGGGACTAGCACAGATACGCAGTATTTT. This codes for CASRLSGTSTDTQYF.

This clonotype has only one observation. The rearrangement links TRBV27 to TRBJ2-7; D could derive from TRBD1 or TRBD2 (5 bases each). From germline, CDR1 is MNHEY and CDR2 SMNVEV (reference sequence). The CDR3 extends over 16 amino acids. V lost 7 bases to trimming and J lost 0 bases, with 19 bases between them. The CDR3 loop reads CASTTRLGVGSYEQYF. The CDR3 nucleotides read TGTGCCAGCACCACCCGGCTGGGGGTTGGCTCCTACGAGCAGTACTTC.

The V call is TRBV29-1, the J call TRBJ2-6, with a tentative D call TRBD1 (5 bases). Trimming cost V 6 bases and J 6 bases, with 12 bases left between them. This CDR3 region has 13 residues. Germline values: CDR1 SQVTM, CDR2 ANQGSEA. This chain's CDR3 is CSVRTWEANVLTF. CDR3 coding DNA: TGCAGCGTCCGGACATGGGAGGCCAACGTCCTGACTTTC.

This clonotype has a handful of counts. The chain uses TRBV9 and TRBJ2-3, with unresolved D. V was clipped by 1 base and J by 0 bases, with 12 bases between them. Germline V CDR1 and CDR2: SGDLS, YYNGEE. CDR3 length equals 16 residues. The CDR3 DNA follows: TGTGCCAGCAGCGTATTCACAGCAAGTAGCACAGATACGCAGTATTTT. It codes for CASSVFTASSTDTQYF.

The V gene is TRBV24-1, the J gene TRBJ1-2, with D tentatively TRBD1 (5 bases). This CDR3 is 14 amino acids long. The germline gives CDR1 KGHDR, CDR2 SFDVKD. Deletions cut 1 base from V and 7 bases from J, with 12 bases between. The CDR3 nucleotides are TGTGCCACCAGTGATTTTAGCAGGGCCGGTGGCTACACCTTC. Protein product: CATSDFSRAGGYTF.

This clonotype appeared a few times. The V and J genes are TRBV7-9 and TRBJ2-2, with D possibly matching TRBD1 (5 bases). Per the germline V gene, CDR1 is SEHNR and CDR2 is FQNEAQ (reference sequence). This CDR3 has 10 amino acids. The germline V and J ends were trimmed by 11 bases and 9 bases, with 10 bases remaining between them. The CDR3 coding sequence is TGTGCCCTCAAGGGGAGGGAGCTGTTTTTT. It is translated as CALKGRELFF.

V usage is TRBV18 and J usage is TRBJ1-5; D not resolved. The CDR3 has 13 residues. CDR1 is KGHSH and CDR2 is LQKENI in the germline V gene. Trimming shortened V by 6 bases and J by 7 bases, and 13 bases separated the two germline ends. The CDR3 region is CASSLDLMQPQHF. The CDR3, as DNA: TGTGCCAGCTCCCTTGACCTCATGCAGCCCCAGCATTTT.

The sample holds many counts of this clonotype. The rearrangement links TRBV20-1 to TRBJ2-3, with a possible D match to TRBD2 (6 bases). The germline gives CDR1 DFQATT, CDR2 SNEGSKA (reference sequence). The CDR3 spans 15 residues. The ends were cut back, 3 bases at V and 2 bases at J, with 15 bases in the middle. The CDR3 DNA reads as TGCAGTGCTAGTCAAAACAGCGGGCCCACAGATACGCAGTATTTT. It translates to CSASQNSGPTDTQYF.

This clonotype was observed a few times. The chain links TRBV5-5 to TRBJ1-2, with D tentatively TRBD1 (5 bases). CDR3 length: 15 amino acids. Trimming shortened V by 3 bases and J by 5 bases, and 17 bases separated the two germline ends. Per the germline V gene, CDR1 is SGHKS and CDR2 is YYEKEE (reference sequence). CDR3 sequence: CASSYSRGLGYGYTF. CDR3 nucleotide sequence: TGTGCCAGCAGCTACTCCCGGGGGTTAGGTTATGGCTACACCTTC.

This sequence joins TRBV20-1 and TRBJ2-5; perhaps TRBD2 as D (7 bases). CDR3 length equals 14 residues. Deletions cut 0 bases from V and 5 bases from J, with 13 bases between. Germline assignment: CDR1 DFQATT and CDR2 SNEGSKA (reference sequence). The CDR3 nucleotides read TGCAGTGCTAGAGATATCGGGGGGCCGGAGACCCAGTACTTC. Protein: CSARDIGGPETQYF.

The sample holds a few counts of this clonotype. V is TRBV20-1 and J is TRBJ1-6; D is possibly TRBD1 (5 bases). Per germline, CDR1 DFQATT and CDR2 SNEGSKA (reference sequence). The V end lost 8 bases, the J end lost 9 bases, and 20 bases lay between the germline ends. The CDR3 sequence is 14 residues long. The CDR3 sequence is CSFLQALSSSPLHF. Written as DNA, the CDR3 is TGCAGTTTCTTACAGGCCCTGTCAAGTTCACCCCTCCACTTT.

This clonotype was observed a handful of times. The chain couples TRBV10-2 to TRBJ2-3; 10 nucleotides agree with TRBD1. Germline CDR1 WSHSY, CDR2 SAAADI. This CDR3 region has 17 residues. V was clipped by 0 bases and J by 1 base; unmatched bases: 4. The CDR3 spells CASSESRGQGRTDTQYF. The CDR3 nucleotides are TGCGCCAGCAGTGAGTCGAGGGGACAGGGGCGCACAGATACGCAGTATTTT.

This clonotype came up many times. The chain recombines TRBV18 with TRBJ2-3, with 8 bases lining up with TRBD2. J lost 2 bases, V lost 5 bases, and 9 bases had no gene match. Germline V lookup: CDR1 KGHSH, CDR2 LQKENI. The CDR3 spans 16 residues. The CDR3 nucleotides are TGTGCCAGCTCAAAGGCGGGAGGCCCTTACACAGATACGCAGTATTTT. Protein sequence: CASSKAGGPYTDTQYF.

This clonotype has just a few counts. As DNA, the CDR3 is TGTGCCAGCAGCAAAGGTACCCGGGACAGCAACAATGAGCAGTTCTTC. Its protein product is CASSKGTRDSNNEQFF. The chain links TRBV7-8 to TRBJ2-1; 7 bases are a match to TRBD1. The CDR3 length is 16 residues. After removal of 5 bases from V and 5 bases from J, the junction contained 12 bases not matched to a gene. Germline CDR1 and CDR2: SGHVS and FQNEAQ.

CDR3 residues: CSVSRRVSDSGANVLTF. CDR3 DNA: TGCAGTGTATCGAGAAGGGTTTCTGACTCTGGGGCCAACGTCCTGACTTTC. The gene calls are TRBV20-1 and TRBJ2-6; D unclear. Germline V CDR1 and CDR2: DFQATT, SNEGSKA (reference sequence). This CDR3 has 17 residues. V lost 7 bases, J lost 0 bases, and 19 bases lay in between.

The genes are TRBV3-1 and TRBJ2-5, with D unresolved. Trimming pared 0 bases from V and 5 bases from J, leaving 13 bases between. The germline V gene encodes CDR1 LGHDT and CDR2 YNNKEL (reference sequence). The CDR3 runs to 15 residues. CDR3 loop: CASSQEDFVRETQYF. The DNA for the CDR3 is TGTGCCAGCAGCCAAGAAGACTTCGTCAGGGAGACCCAGTACTTC.

The chain couples TRBV20-1 to TRBJ2-3, with no clear D. V lost 6 bases, J lost 6 bases, and 10 bases lay in between. The CDR3 runs 11 residues. Germline values: CDR1 DFQATT, CDR2 SNEGSKA (reference sequence). The CDR3 sequence is CSAAHGDTQYF. The CDR3 DNA is TGCAGTGCGGCCCATGGCGATACGCAGTATTTT.

Ten or more counts support this clonotype. The rearrangement links TRBV10-3 to TRBJ1-2; TRBD1 might be the D (6 bases). Deletions cut 0 bases from V and 4 bases from J, with 12 bases between. Germline V gives CDR1 ENHRY, CDR2 SYGVKD. This CDR3 region has 15 residues. The CDR3 loop reads CAISESAGVGYGYTF. The CDR3 bases are TGTGCCATCAGTGAGTCCGCAGGGGTTGGCTATGGCTACACCTTC.